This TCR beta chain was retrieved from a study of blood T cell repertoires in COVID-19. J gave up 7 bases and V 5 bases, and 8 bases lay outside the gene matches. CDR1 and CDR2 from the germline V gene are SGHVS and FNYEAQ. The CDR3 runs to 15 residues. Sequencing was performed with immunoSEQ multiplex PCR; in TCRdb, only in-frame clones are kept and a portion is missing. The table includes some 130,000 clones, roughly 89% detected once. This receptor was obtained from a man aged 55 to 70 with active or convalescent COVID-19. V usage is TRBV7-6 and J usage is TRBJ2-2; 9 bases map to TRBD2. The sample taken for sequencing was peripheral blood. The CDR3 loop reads CASSPGTSRVGELFF. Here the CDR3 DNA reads TGTGCCAGCAGCCCGGGGACTAGCAGAGTCGGGGAGCTGTTTTTT.